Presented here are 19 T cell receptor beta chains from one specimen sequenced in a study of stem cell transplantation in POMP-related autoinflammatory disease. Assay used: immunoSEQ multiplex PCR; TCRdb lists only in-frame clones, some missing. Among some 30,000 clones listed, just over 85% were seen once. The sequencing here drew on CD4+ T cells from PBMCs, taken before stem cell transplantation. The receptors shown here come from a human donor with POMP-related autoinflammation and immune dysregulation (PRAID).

The CDR3: CASSVLETDTQYF. The CDR3 DNA follows: TGTGCCAGCAGCGTTCTCGAGACAGATACGCAGTATTTT. The genes are TRBV7-9 and TRBJ2-3, with no clear D. V dropped 5 bases and J dropped 3 bases, with 9 bases sitting between them. The CDR3 has 13 residues. In germline, CDR1 is SEHNR, CDR2 FQNEAQ (reference sequence).

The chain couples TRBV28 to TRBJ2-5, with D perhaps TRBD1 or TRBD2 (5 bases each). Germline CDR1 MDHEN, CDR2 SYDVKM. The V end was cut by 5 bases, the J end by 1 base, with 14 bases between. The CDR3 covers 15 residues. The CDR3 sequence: CASSPGPGTQETQYF. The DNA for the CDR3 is TGTGCCAGCAGTCCAGGGCCGGGAACCCAAGAGACCCAGTACTTC.

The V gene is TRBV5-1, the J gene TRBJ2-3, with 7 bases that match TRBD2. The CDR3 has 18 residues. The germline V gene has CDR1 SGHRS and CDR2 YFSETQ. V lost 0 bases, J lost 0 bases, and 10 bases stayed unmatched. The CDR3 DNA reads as TGCGCCAGCAGCTTGGCCAGGTCTAGCGGAGCGAGCACAGATACGCAGTATTTT. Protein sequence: CASSLARSSGASTDTQYF.

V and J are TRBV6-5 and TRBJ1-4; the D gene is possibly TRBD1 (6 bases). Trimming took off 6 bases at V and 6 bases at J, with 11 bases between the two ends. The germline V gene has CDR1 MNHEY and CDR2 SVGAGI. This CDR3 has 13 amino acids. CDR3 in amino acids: CASRQGLDEKLFF. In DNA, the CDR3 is TGTGCCAGCAGACAGGGATTGGATGAAAAACTGTTTTTT.

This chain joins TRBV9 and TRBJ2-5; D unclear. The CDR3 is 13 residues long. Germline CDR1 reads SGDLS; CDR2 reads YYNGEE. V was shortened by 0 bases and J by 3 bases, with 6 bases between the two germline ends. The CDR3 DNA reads TGTGCCAGCAGCGTAGGCGGAAAAGAGACCCAGTACTTC. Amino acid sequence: CASSVGGKETQYF.

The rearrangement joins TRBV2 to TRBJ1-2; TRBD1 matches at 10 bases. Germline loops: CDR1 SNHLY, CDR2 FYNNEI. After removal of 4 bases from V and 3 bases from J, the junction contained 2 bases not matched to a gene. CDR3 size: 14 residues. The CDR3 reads CASSADRGDYGYTF. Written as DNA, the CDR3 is TGTGCCAGCAGTGCGGACAGGGGGGACTATGGCTACACCTTC.

CDR3 nucleotides: TGCGCCAGCAGCTGGTCGGGGACAGTCTCCTACGAGCAGTACTTC. As protein: CASSWSGTVSYEQYF. This rearrangement joins TRBV5-1 to TRBJ2-7; TRBD1 agrees at 7 bases. V lost 3 bases, J lost 0 bases, and 6 bases stayed unmatched. The CDR3 contains 15 residues. Germline CDR1 reads SGHRS; CDR2 reads YFSETQ.

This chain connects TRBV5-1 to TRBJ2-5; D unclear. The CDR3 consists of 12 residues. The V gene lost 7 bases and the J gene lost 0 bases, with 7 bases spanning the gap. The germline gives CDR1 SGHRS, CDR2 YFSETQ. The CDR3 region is CASGQDQETQYF. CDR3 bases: TGCGCCAGCGGCCAAGACCAAGAGACCCAGTACTTC.

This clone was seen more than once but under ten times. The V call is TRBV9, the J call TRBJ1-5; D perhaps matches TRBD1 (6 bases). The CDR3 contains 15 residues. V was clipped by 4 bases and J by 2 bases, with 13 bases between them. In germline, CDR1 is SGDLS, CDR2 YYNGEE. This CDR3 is CASSTHRQGNQPQHF. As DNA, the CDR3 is TGTGCCAGCAGCACCCACCGACAGGGCAATCAGCCCCAGCATTTT. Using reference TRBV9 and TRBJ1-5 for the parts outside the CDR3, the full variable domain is DSGVTQTPKHLITATGQRVTLRCSPRSGDLSVYWYQQSLDQGLQFLIQYYNGEERAKGNILERFSAQQFPDLHSELNLSSLELGDSALYFCASSTHRQGNQPQHFGDGTRLSIL.

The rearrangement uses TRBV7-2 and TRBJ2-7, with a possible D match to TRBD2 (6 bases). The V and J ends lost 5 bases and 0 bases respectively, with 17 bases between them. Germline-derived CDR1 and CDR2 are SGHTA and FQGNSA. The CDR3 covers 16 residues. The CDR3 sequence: CASSLGGTLASYEQYF. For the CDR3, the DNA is TGTGCCAGCAGCCTAGGAGGGACTCTTGCCTCCTACGAGCAGTACTTC.

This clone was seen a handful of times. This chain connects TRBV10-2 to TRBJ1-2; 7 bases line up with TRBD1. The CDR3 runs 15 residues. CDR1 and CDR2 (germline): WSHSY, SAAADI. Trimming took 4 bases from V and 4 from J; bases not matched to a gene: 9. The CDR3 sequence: CASSGTGRNIYGYTF. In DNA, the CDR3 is TGCGCCAGCAGTGGGACAGGCCGCAACATCTATGGCTACACCTTC.

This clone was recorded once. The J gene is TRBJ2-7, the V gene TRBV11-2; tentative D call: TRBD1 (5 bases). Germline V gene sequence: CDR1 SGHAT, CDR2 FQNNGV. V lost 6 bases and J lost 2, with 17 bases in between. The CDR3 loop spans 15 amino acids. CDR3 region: CASSRPTGAPYEQYF. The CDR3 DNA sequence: TGTGCCAGCAGTCGTCCAACTGGGGCACCCTACGAGCAGTACTTC.

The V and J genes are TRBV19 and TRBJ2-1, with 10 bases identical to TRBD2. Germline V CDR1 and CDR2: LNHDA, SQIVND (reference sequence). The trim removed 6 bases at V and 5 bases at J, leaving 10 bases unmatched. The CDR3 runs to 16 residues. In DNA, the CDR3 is TGTGCCAGTAGGAGCGGGAGGGGAATAAGGGACAATGAGCAGTTCTTC. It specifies CASRSGRGIRDNEQFF.

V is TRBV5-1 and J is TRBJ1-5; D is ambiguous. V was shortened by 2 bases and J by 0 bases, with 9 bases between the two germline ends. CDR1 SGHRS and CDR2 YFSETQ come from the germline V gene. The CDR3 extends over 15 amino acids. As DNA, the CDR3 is TGCGCCAGCAGCTTAGGAGGGTATAGCAATCAGCCCCAGCATTTT. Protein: CASSLGGYSNQPQHF.

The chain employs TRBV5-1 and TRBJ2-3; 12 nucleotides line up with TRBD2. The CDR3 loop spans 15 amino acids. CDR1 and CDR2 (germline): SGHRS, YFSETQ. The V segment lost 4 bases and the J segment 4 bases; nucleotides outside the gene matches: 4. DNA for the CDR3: TGCGCCAGCAGCATACTAGCGGGAGGTGCAGATACGCAGTATTTT. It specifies CASSILAGGADTQYF.

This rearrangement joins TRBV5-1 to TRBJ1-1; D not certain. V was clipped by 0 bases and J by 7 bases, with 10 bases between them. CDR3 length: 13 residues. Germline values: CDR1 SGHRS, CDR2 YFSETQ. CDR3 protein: CASSLVGSGEAFF. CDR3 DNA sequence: TGCGCCAGCAGCTTGGTGGGGTCTGGTGAAGCTTTCTTT.

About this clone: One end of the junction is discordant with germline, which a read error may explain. The CDR3 DNA is TGTGCCAGCAGTTCACTTACAGAGGTGGTGGGACCGAGGCCCTTTTTT. Translated: CASSSLTEVVGPRPFF. The rearrangement uses TRBV27 and TRBJ2-3; D tentatively fits TRBD1 or TRBD2 (5 bases each). CDR3 length: 16 amino acids. Germline CDR1 is MNHEY and CDR2 is SMNVEV (reference sequence).

CDR3 nucleotide sequence: TGTGCCAGCCAAGGAACTAACTATGGCTACACCTTC. Translated: CASQGTNYGYTF. V and J are TRBV28 and TRBJ1-2; D is undetermined. The CDR3 totals 12 residues. Germline V lookup: CDR1 MDHEN, CDR2 SYDVKM. Trimming left V 8 bases short and J 0 bases short, with 7 bases between.

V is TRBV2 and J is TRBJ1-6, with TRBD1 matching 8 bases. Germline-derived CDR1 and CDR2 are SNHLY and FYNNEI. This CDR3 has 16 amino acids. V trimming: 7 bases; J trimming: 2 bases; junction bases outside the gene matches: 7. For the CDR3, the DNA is TGTGCCAGCACCGAAGACAGGGGTCCCTATAATTCACCCCTCCACTTT. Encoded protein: CASTEDRGPYNSPLHF.